This is a list of T cell receptor beta chains from one sample in a study of early T cells in non-severe SARS-CoV-2 infection. TCRdb reanalysed the 5' RACE reads using MiXCR and keeps one entry per CDR3 protein. The data contain some 60,000 distinct CDR3 sequences, roughly a tenth of them singletons. The sequenced material came from whole blood. These TCRs come from an adult who was a healthcare worker with PCR-confirmed SARS-CoV-2 infection or an uninfected control (not recorded which). Each CDR3 is given with its conserved first and last residue. A D gene is named only where the DNA matches it firmly. Only part of the rows carry a size: once, few, many, or a class if the clone is expanded.

size,V,J,D,DNA,CDR3
.,TRBV7-9,TRBJ2-2,.,TGTGCCAGCAGCGTGTTCGGGGAGCTGTTTTTT,CASSVFGELFF
.,TRBV29-1,TRBJ2-3,.,TGCAGCGCGACAGGAGCAGATACGCAGTATTTT,CSATGADTQYF
many,TRBV28,TRBJ2-3,.,TGTGCCAGCAGCCCCAGGGGGGATACTGGTACAGATACGCAGTATTTT,CASSPRGDTGTDTQYF
few,TRBV30,TRBJ2-3,.,TGTGCCTGGAGTCCGGGGGCAGATACGCAGTATTTT,CAWSPGADTQYF
many,TRBV4-2,TRBJ2-7,TRBD2,TGTGCCAGCAGCCAAGTAGCGGGAGGGCCGGTCGAGCAGTACTTC,CASSQVAGGPVEQYF
many,TRBV6-5,TRBJ2-2,.,TGTGCCAGCAGTTACCGCGGGACCGGGGAGCTGTTTTTT,CASSYRGTGELFF
few,TRBV20-1,TRBJ2-1,.,TGCAGTGCTAGACCCCAGACCAATGAGCAGTTCTTC,CSARPQTNEQFF
many,TRBV6-5,TRBJ1-3,.,TGTGCCAGCAGTTACTCGGCCGGGGGAAGGTCTGGAAACACCATATATTTT,CASSYSAGGRSGNTIYF
many,TRBV11-3,TRBJ1-1,.,TGTGCCAGCAGCTTAGATCGGGACACTGAAGCTTTCTTT,CASSLDRDTEAFF
once,TRBV10-3,TRBJ2-5,.,TGTGCCATCAGTGACGACCGTCAAGAGACCCAGTACTTC,CAISDDRQETQYF
few,TRBV6-2/TRBV6-3,TRBJ2-1,.,TGTGCCAGCAGTAACGTCCAGCCGGGACTCTTAAATGAGCAGTTCTTC,CASSNVQPGLLNEQFF
many,TRBV5-4,TRBJ2-1,TRBD2,TGTGCCAGCAGCCCAACTAGCGGATTGGGGGAGGAGCAGTTCTTC,CASSPTSGLGEEQFF
many,TRBV10-2,TRBJ2-7,TRBD2,TGCGCCAGCAGTGAGTCGGGAGGGGCCGGCTCCTACGAGCAGTACTTC,CASSESGGAGSYEQYF
many,TRBV11-2,TRBJ2-1,.,TGTGCCAGCAAACGGTTAGATTTATACAATGAGCAGTTCTTC,CASKRLDLYNEQFF
many,TRBV2,TRBJ2-7,TRBD2,TGTGCCAGCAGTGATCCTGGGACTAGTTTGGGCGAGCAGTACTTC,CASSDPGTSLGEQYF
medium-sized,TRBV2,TRBJ2-2,TRBD1,TGTGCCAGTTGGACAGGGGCGAACACCGGGGAGCTGTTTTTT,CASWTGANTGELFF
.,TRBV21-1,TRBJ2-1,.,TGTGCCAGCAATCCGCTAGCGGGCGTCAATGAGCAGTTCTTC,CASNPLAGVNEQFF
many,TRBV7-2,TRBJ1-2,.,TGTGCCAGCAGCTTAGTAACAGGGAACTATGGCTACACCTTC,CASSLVTGNYGYTF
many,TRBV25-1,TRBJ2-3,.,TGTGCCAGGATACAGCAGTATTTT,CARIQQYF
many,TRBV5-1,TRBJ2-2,TRBD1,TGCGCCAGCAGCTCCGGGCAGGGGGCTGGGAACACCGGGGAGCTGTTTTTT,CASSSGQGAGNTGELFF
many,TRBV12-3/TRBV12-4,TRBJ1-1,.,TGTGCCAGCAGACAACGAGGGGTTGGCACTGAAGCTTTCTTT,CASRQRGVGTEAFF
many,TRBV4-3,TRBJ2-3,TRBD2,TGCGCCAGCAGCCAAGATCACGGGAGGAGCACAGATACGCAGTATTTT,CASSQDHGRSTDTQYF
many,TRBV3-1,TRBJ2-1,TRBD2,TGTGCCAGCAGCCAAGGCAGCGGGAGGGCCTGGAATGAGCAGTTCTTC,CASSQGSGRAWNEQFF
many,TRBV30,TRBJ1-2,.,TGTGCCTGGATCCGGGAGCCACTAAGCGGCTACACCTTC,CAWIREPLSGYTF
many,TRBV19,TRBJ1-5,.,TGTGCCAGTACCCCCCCATCTAGGCAGCCCCAGCATTTT,CASTPPSRQPQHF
few,TRBV30,TRBJ1-1,.,TGTGCCTGGAGAAATCCTTTACGTTCCCCTGAAGCTTTCTTT,CAWRNPLRSPEAFF
.,TRBV7-9,TRBJ2-1,TRBD2,TGTGCCAGCAGGAGGACTAGCGGGAGCTCCTACAATGAGCAGTTCTTC,CASRRTSGSSYNEQFF
many,TRBV6-5,TRBJ2-1,.,TGTGCCAGCAGTTTCGGCAATGAGCAGTTCTTC,CASSFGNEQFF
many,TRBV12-3/TRBV12-4,TRBJ1-6,.,TGTGCCAGCAGTAACAGGAATTCACCCCTCCACTTT,CASSNRNSPLHF
many,TRBV29-1,TRBJ2-7,.,TGCAGCGTTGTCCCGGGGGGCATCTCCTACGAGCAGTACTTC,CSVVPGGISYEQYF
few,TRBV20-1,TRBJ2-5,TRBD2,TGCAGTGCTAGAGATCCTAGCGGGGTGGGGGAGACCCAGTACTTC,CSARDPSGVGETQYF
.,TRBV3-1,TRBJ1-4,TRBD1,TGTGCCAGCAGCCAAGATTATCCGACAGGGGGCAAGAATGAAAAACTGTTTTTT,CASSQDYPTGGKNEKLFF
.,TRBV5-1,TRBJ2-3,.,TGCGCCAGCAGCCAGCGGGCCTTCGGAACAGATACGCAGTATTTT,CASSQRAFGTDTQYF